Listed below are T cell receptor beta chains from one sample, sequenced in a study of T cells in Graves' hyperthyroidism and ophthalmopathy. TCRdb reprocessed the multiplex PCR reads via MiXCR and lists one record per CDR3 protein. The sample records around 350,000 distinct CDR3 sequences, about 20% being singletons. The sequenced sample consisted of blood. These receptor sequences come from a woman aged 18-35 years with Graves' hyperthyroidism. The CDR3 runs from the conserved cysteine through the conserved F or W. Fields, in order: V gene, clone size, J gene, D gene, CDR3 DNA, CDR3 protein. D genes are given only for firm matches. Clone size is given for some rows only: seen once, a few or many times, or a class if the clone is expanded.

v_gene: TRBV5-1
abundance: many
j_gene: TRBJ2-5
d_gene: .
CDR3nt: TGCGCCAGCAATGAGGGTAGCGGATCTCAAGAGACCCAGTACTTC
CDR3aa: CASNEGSGSQETQYF

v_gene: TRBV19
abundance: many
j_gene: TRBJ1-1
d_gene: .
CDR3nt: TGTGCCAGTAGGATGGAGAGAGGGGGTTTAAAAGCTTTCTTT
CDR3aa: CASRMERGGLKAFF

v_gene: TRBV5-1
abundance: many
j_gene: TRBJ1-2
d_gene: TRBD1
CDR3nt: TGCGCCAGCAGCTTGGAAAGGGGGCGGGATGGCTACACCTTC
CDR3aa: CASSLERGRDGYTF

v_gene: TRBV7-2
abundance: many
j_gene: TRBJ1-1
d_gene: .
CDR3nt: TGTGCCAGCAGCTTGTCTTCGAGGACTGAAGCTTTCTTT
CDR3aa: CASSLSSRTEAFF

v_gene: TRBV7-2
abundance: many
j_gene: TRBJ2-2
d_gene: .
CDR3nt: TGTGCCAGCAGCCCTTACTACCACACCGGGGAGCTGTTTTTT
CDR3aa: CASSPYYHTGELFF

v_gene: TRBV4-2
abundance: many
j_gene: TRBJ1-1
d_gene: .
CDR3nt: TGTGCCAGCAGCCAAGCTAGGTTCAACACTGAAGCTTTCTTT
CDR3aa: CASSQARFNTEAFF

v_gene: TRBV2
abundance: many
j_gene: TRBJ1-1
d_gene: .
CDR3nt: TGTGCCAGCAGTCGGGAAGGGGGAGTTACTGAAGCTTTCTTT
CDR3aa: CASSREGGVTEAFF

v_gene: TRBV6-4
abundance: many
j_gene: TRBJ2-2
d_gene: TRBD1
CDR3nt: TGTGCCAGCAGAGGACAGGGGAGTGCCGGGGAGCTGTTTTTT
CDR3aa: CASRGQGSAGELFF

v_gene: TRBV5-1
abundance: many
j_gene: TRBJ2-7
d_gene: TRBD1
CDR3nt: TGCGCCAGCAGCGGGTGGACAGGGAACGACGAGCAGTACTTC
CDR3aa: CASSGWTGNDEQYF

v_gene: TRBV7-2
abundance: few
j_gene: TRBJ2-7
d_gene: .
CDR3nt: TGTGCCAGCAGCTTAGCGCCTAGCCTCGAGCAGTACTTC
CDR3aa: CASSLAPSLEQYF

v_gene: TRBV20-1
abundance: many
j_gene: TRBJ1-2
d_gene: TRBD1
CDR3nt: TGCAGTGCTAGAGAAGGGACAGACTTTCTAGGGGGCTACACCTTC
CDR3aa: CSAREGTDFLGGYTF

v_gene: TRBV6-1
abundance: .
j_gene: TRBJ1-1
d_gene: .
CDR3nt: TGTGCCAGCAGTCCTTTTTTCGGAGGGTCGAACACTGAAGCTTTCTTT
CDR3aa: CASSPFFGGSNTEAFF

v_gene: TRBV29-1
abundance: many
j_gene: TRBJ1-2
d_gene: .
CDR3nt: TGCAGCTCCAGCGGGTCGTCGGGAACTAACTATGGCTACACCTTC
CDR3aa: CSSSGSSGTNYGYTF

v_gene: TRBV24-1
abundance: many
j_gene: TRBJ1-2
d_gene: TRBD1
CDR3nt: TGTGCCACCAGTGTTGGACAGGGGCACTATGGCTACACCTTC
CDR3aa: CATSVGQGHYGYTF

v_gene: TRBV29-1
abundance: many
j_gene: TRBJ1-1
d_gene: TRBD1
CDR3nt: TGCAGCGTCAATGACAACAGGGGAGGGAACACTGAAGCTTTCTTT
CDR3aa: CSVNDNRGGNTEAFF

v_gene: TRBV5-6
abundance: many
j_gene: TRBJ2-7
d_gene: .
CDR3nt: TGTGCCAGCAGCTTTGCTCCGGGAAACTACGAGCAGTACTTC
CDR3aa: CASSFAPGNYEQYF

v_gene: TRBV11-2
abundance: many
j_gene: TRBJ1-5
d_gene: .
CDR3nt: TGTGCCAGCAGCTTAGTAAGGGGCCCTAATCAGCCCCAGCATTTT
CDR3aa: CASSLVRGPNQPQHF

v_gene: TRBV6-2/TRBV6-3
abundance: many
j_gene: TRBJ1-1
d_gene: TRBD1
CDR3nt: TGTGCCAGCGGAGGGACAGGGAAACCGAACACTGAAGCTTTCTTT
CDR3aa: CASGGTGKPNTEAFF

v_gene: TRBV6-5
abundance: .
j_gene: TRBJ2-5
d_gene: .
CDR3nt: TGTGCCAGCAGTTTTGGTAACAGGGAAAAGACCCAGTACTTC
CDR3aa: CASSFGNREKTQYF

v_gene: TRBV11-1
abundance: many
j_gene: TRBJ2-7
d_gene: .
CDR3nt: TGTGCCAGCAGCTTGGACGGTGGATGGACCTACGAGCAGTACTTC
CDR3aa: CASSLDGGWTYEQYF

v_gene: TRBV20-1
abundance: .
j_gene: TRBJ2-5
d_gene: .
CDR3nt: TGCAGTGCTAGAGAGGAAGGAGGGCAAGAGACCCAGTACTTC
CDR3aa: CSAREEGGQETQYF

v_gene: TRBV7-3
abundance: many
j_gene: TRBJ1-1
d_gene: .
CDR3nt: TGTGCCAGCAGCACCGGGGGGTACGACACTGAAGCTTTCTTT
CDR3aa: CASSTGGYDTEAFF

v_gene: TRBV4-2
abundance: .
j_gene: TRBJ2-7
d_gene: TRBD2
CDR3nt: TGTGCCAGCAGCCGTGCCGCGCTCCGAGCGGGGGGAGAGCAGTACTTC
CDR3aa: CASSRAALRAGGEQYF

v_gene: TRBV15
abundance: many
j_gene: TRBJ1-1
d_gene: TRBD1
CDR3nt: TGTGCCACCAGCAGGATTTCGGACAGGGAAACCCTCACTGAAGCTTTCTTT
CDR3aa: CATSRISDRETLTEAFF

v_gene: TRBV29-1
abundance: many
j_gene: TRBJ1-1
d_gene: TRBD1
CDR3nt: TGCAGCGTTGACACAGGGGTTAACACTGAAGCTTTCTTT
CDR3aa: CSVDTGVNTEAFF

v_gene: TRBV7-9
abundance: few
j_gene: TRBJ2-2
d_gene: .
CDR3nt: TGTGCCAGCAGCCGGTCCGGGGAGCTGTTTTTT
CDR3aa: CASSRSGELFF

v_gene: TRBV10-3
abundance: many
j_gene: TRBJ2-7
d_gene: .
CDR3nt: TGTGCCACCAGGGGGGACGGGGTACACGAGCAGTACTTC
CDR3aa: CATRGDGVHEQYF

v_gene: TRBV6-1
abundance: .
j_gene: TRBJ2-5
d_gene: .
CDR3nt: TGTGCCAGCAGCCCCGGAGAGAAGCGGACCCAGTACTTC
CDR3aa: CASSPGEKRTQYF

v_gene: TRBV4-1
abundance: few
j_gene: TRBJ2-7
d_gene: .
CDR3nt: TGCGCCAGCAGCCACCTCATGAGGAAGGCCTACGAGCAGTACTTC
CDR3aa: CASSHLMRKAYEQYF

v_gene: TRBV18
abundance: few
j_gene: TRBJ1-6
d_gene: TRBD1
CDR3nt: TGTGCCAGCTCGCGGGACAGAAATTCACCCCTCCACTTT
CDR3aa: CASSRDRNSPLHF

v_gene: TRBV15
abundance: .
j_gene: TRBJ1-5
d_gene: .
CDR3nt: TGTGCCACCAGCAGAGGGCCGGCGGGAGCTCAGCCCCAGCATTTT
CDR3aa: CATSRGPAGAQPQHF

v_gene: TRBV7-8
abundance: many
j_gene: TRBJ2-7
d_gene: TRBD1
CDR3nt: TGTGCCAGCAGCCGGGACAGGCGGTCCCCTTCCTACGAGCAGTACTTC
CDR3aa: CASSRDRRSPSYEQYF

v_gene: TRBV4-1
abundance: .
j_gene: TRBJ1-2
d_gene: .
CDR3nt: TGCGCCAGCAGCCCCTCCGGGTCCGCTTGGTATGGCTACACCTTC
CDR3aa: CASSPSGSAWYGYTF

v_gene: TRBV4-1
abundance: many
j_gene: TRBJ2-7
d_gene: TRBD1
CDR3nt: TGCGCCAGCAGCCAAGAAGGTATAGGACAGGGTTACGAGCAGTACTTC
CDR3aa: CASSQEGIGQGYEQYF

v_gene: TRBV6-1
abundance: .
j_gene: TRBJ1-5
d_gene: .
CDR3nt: TGTGCCAGCAAAGCACAGGGACTGAGCAATCAGCCCCAGCATTTT
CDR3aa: CASKAQGLSNQPQHF

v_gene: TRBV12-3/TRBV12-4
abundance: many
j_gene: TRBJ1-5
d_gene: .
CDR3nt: TGTGCCAGCAGCCTGGGCAGGGTAAGACAGCCCCAGCATTTT
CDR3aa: CASSLGRVRQPQHF

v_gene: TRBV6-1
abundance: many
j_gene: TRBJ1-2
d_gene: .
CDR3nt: TGTGCCAGCACCTCTGGCTACACCTTC
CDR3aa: CASTSGYTF

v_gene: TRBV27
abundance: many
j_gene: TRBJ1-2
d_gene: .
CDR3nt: TGTGCCAGCGCGGGTCTCCCTAACTATGGCTACACCTTC
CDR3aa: CASAGLPNYGYTF

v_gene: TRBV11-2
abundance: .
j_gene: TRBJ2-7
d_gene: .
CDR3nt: TGTGCCAGCAGCTTACGACAGACGGGACACGATTACGAGCAGTACTTC
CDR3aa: CASSLRQTGHDYEQYF

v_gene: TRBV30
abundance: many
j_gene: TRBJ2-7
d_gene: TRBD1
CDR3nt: TGTGCCTGGAGTACGGACAGGAACTACGAGCAGTACTTC
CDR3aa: CAWSTDRNYEQYF

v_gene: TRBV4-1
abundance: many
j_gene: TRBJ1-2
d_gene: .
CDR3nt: TGCGCCAGCAGCCAACCCGGGACCATTCCCTATGGCTACACCTTC
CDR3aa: CASSQPGTIPYGYTF

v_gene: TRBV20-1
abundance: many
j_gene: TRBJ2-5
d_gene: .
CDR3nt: TGCAGTGTCGGGCGGCAAGAGACCCAGTACTTC
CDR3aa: CSVGRQETQYF

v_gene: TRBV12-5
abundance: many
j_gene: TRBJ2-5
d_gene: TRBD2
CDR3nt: TGTGCTAGTGCCTCTCGGGGACTAGCGGGGGGGCTCCAAGAGACCCAGTACTTC
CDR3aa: CASASRGLAGGLQETQYF